The entry below gives a single T cell receptor (beta chain) sequence along with its context. CDR3 length equals 13 residues. Germline loops: CDR1 LNHDA, CDR2 SQIVND (reference sequence). V was shortened by 6 bases and J by 2 bases, with 10 bases between the two germline ends. The data originate from a study of blood T cell repertoires in COVID-19. Across the whole study: Acute and convalescent COVID-19 specimens originated in the United States, Italy and Spain. T cells, B-cell-depleted T cells, or PBMCs supplied cDNA or gDNA.

Authors' data handling: Amplification of reference gene primers provided the estimated nucleated cell counts. Assay used: immunoSEQ multiplex PCR; TCRdb lists only in-frame clones, some missing. Clone size and V and J calls were adopted from that table, with D and trimming inferred from the DNA. Of some 400,000 clones listed, around 87% are singletons. Those enrolled in Seattle joined during active infection and were followed longitudinally afterward. The chain employs TRBV19 and TRBJ2-5; D is perhaps TRBD2 (6 bases). Sequenced: peripheral blood. The origin of this receptor is a young woman with COVID-19, enrolled during active disease. CDR3 in amino acids: CASSLAAQETQYF. CDR3 in DNA: TGTGCCAGTAGCTTAGCGGCTCAAGAGACCCAGTACTTC.